Listed here is a single TCR beta chain. Its antigen is currently unknown. Trimming stripped 3 bases from V and 6 bases from J, with 6 bases between. The CDR3 contains 11 residues. CDR1 is SGHAT, CDR2 FQNNGV, per germline. The source of the sample is a study of cytomegalovirus exposure and HLA in healthy donors. Amplification used 60 Vbeta primers and 13 Jbeta primers. Methods used by the authors: Some 9.9 million shared chains were among approximately 87 million unique TCR beta chains counted in a later analysis. Clones were read by immunoSEQ multiplex PCR, and TCRdb kept only the in-frame ones, dropping some. The D gene and trimming were derived from the DNA, and the V and J assignments and clone size from that table. The data hold 60,000 to 70,000 clones, with roughly 80% observed a single time. Notes on the study in general: Usually a TCR sequence was rare, but some public TCRs were found in many donors. As immune exposure information, only CMV serostatus was available.

This TCR was sampled from a man aged 60 to 69 in good health and CMV-seropositive. The chain recombines TRBV11-2 with TRBJ2-7; D unclear. The sequenced sample was PBMCs. Here the CDR3 DNA reads TGTGCCAGCAGCTTGGCAGTCGAGCAGTACTTC. Its translation is CASSLAVEQYF.